The rows below give T cell receptor beta chains drawn from one sample of a study of T cell changes during pregnancy in multiple sclerosis. Clones were read by immunoSEQ multiplex PCR, and TCRdb kept only the in-frame ones, dropping some. The table includes around 43,000 clones, 80% to 90% detected once. Specimen: CD4+ T cells from peripheral blood mononuclear cells, collected in the first trimester of pregnancy. Receptors were obtained from a female donor with multiple sclerosis, enrolled in a pregnancy study. Both conserved end residues are trimmed from each CDR3.

j_call v_call cdr3_aa
TRBJ2-7 TRBV4-2 ASSQDRDSEQY
TRBJ1-2 TRBV2 ASSLGTGSNYGYT
TRBJ2-1 TRBV9 ASSVQQEQF
TRBJ1-1 TRBV19 ASSKDRGNTEAF
TRBJ2-5 TRBV5-1 ASSRGEGAGETQY
TRBJ1-4 TRBV5-1 ASSLPGQGSEKLF
TRBJ2-1 TRBV14 ASSPFMRDEQF
TRBJ2-5 TRBV30 AWARRVQETQY
TRBJ1-2 TRBV4-2 ASSTPGVGNYGYT
TRBJ2-5 TRBV5-4 ASGASGSLVGQY
TRBJ1-6 TRBV30 AADRVFGNSPLH
TRBJ2-3 TRBV18 ASSPPGLVGTDTQY
TRBJ1-5 TRBV19 ASSKTGPNQPQH
TRBJ1-4 TRBV7-2 ASSSSGGSGEKLF
TRBJ2-1 TRBV2 ASRPGGRMEEGEQF
TRBJ1-5 TRBV28 ASSPPQH
TRBJ1-2 TRBV5-1 ASSLGDRGGYGYT
TRBJ2-3 TRBV2 ASVRESGTDTQY
TRBJ2-7 TRBV28 ASSPGDRNYEQY
TRBJ1-4 TRBV7-2 ASSLTMSTKNEKLF
TRBJ2-3 TRBV4-1 ASSQGLAGAITDTQY
TRBJ1-1 TRBV30 AWRRTGGDTEAF
TRBJ2-6 TRBV10-3 AISEGHLSGANVLT
TRBJ2-7 TRBV7-2 ASSSTVGLAGYEQY
TRBJ2-7 TRBV14 ASSQLAGGLYEQY
TRBJ2-7 TRBV27 ASSRDRGSVEQY
TRBJ2-3 TRBV7-3 ASSLTPTSGDTQY
TRBJ1-3 TRBV6-5 ASSYSQGSGNTIY
TRBJ2-5 TRBV5-1 ASSFVGGPETQY
TRBJ1-1 TRBV15 ATSRDKGANTEAF
TRBJ2-7 TRBV7-2 ASSPYITYEQY
TRBJ2-1 TRBV6-6 ASSPIAGGNEQF
NA TRBV10-3 AISGSGGSYEQY
TRBJ2-7 TRBV10-3 ATISAGGPPYEQY
TRBJ1-1 TRBV6-1 ASSEAGGAHTEAF
TRBJ2-5 TRBV2 ASSVSGTKKETQY
TRBJ2-7 TRBV5-1 ASSLEDRGHYEQY
TRBJ1-5 TRBV7-2 ASSLGQTGQPQH
TRBJ2-2 TRBV27 ASSSHTGELF
TRBJ2-3 TRBV12-5 ASGSGQGFTDTQY
TRBJ2-7 TRBV10-3 ASGGASYEQY
TRBJ1-6 TRBV30 AWSVTVFVNSPLH
TRBJ1-5 TRBV4-3 ASSQEAILAEASNQPQH
TRBJ2-3 TRBV7-2 ASSLLAGVRGTDTQY
TRBJ2-1 TRBV5-6 ASSLRWIAGGAEQF
TRBJ2-7 TRBV10-3 ATGADRDSYEQY
TRBJ2-1 TRBV10-3 AISESNGDNEQF
TRBJ1-2 TRBV9 ASSVWGQYGYT
TRBJ1-1 TRBV6-5 ASSDITGNTEAF
TRBJ2-1 TRBV11-3 ASSLGSSGEQF
TRBJ2-7 TRBV7-9 ASSTWTGENEQY
TRBJ2-7 TRBV19 ASSGGPGYEQY
TRBJ2-3 TRBV5-1 ASNESGEYTDTQY
TRBJ2-7 TRBV28 ASSSVLDSFYEQY
TRBJ2-7 TRBV7-8 ASSLERTTSYEQY
TRBJ2-7 TRBV4-1 ASSEGQGSYEQY
TRBJ2-2 TRBV9 ASSPRGGFTGELF
TRBJ2-3 TRBV6-6 ASSYAAGSDTQY
TRBJ1-1 TRBV6-4 ASSDLDRGHTEAF
TRBJ2-1 TRBV21-1 ASSAELAGVGNEQF